Sequencing of this T cell receptor (beta chain) was carried out in a study of cytomegalovirus exposure and HLA in healthy donors. This clone was recorded only once. Its antigen is currently unknown. With 60 Vbeta and 13 Jbeta primers, the PCR was carried out. Profiled with immunoSEQ multiplex PCR; TCRdb holds only in-frame clones, not every one. The sample includes 50,000 to 55,000 clones, 65% to 85% of them seen just once. General observations from the study: TCR beta sequences numbering 16,951 were associated with HLA alleles at 0.05 false discovery rate in a later analysis.

The sample consisted of PBMCs. This TCR came from a boy aged 5-17 years in good health and CMV-seropositive.

Here the CDR3 DNA reads TGCGCCAGCAGCTTGGAAGGGACAGGGGGCGTTGGTGAAAAACTGTTTTTT. The encoded protein is CASSLEGTGGVGEKLFF. The chain couples TRBV5-1 to TRBJ1-4; 12 bases are shared with TRBD1. Germline V gives CDR1 SGHRS, CDR2 YFSETQ. The V segment lost 0 bases and the J segment 7 bases; nucleotides outside the gene matches: 7. The CDR3 totals 17 residues.